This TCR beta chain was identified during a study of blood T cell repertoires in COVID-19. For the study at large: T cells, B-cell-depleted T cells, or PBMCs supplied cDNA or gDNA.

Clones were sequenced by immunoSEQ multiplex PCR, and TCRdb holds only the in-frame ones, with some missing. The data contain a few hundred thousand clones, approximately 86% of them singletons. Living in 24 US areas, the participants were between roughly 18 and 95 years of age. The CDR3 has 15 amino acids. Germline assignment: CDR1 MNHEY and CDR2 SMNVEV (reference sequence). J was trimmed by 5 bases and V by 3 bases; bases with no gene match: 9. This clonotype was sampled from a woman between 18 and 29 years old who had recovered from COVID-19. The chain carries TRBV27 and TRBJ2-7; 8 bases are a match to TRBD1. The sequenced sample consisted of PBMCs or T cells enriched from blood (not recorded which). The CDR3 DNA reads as TGTGCCAGCAGTTTGTTCGGACAGGGTGGGAACGAGCAGTACTTC. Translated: CASSLFGQGGNEQYF.